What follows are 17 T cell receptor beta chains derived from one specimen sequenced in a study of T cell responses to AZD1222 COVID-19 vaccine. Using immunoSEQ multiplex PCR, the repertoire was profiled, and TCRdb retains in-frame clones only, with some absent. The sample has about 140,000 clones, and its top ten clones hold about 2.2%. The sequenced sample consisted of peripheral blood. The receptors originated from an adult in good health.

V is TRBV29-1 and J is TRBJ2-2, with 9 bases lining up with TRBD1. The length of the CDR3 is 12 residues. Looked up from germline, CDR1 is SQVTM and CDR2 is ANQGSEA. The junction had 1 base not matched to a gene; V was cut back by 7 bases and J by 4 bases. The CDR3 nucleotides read TGCAGCGGGACAGGGGCCACCGGGGAGCTGTTTTTT. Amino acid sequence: CSGTGATGELFF.

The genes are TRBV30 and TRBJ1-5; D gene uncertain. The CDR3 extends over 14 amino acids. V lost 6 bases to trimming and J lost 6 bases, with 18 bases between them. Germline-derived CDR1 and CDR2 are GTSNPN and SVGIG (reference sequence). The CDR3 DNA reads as TGTGCCTGCACCCCGGACGGAAGCGGTCAGCCCCAGCATTTT. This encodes CACTPDGSGQPQHF.

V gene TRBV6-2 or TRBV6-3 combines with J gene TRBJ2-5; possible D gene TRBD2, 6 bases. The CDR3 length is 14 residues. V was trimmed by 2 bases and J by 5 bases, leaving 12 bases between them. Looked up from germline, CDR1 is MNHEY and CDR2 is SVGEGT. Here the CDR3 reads CASSYGVAAETQYF. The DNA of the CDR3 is TGTGCCAGCAGTTACGGGGTAGCGGCGGAGACCCAGTACTTC.

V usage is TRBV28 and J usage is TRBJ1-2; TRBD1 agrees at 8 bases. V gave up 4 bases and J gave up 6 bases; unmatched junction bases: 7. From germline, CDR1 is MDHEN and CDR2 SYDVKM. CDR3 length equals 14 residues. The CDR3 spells CASSYADRGNGYTF. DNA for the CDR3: TGTGCCAGCAGTTACGCCGACAGGGGAAATGGCTACACCTTC.

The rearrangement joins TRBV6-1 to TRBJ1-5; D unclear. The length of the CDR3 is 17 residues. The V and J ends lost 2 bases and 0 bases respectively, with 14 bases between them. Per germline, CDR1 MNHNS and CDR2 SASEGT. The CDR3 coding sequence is TGTGCCAGCAGTGAAAGGAGTGTGAGCTTTAGCAATCAGCCCCAGCATTTT. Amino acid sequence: CASSERSVSFSNQPQHF.

For the CDR3, the DNA is TGCAGTGCTAGAGTCGGGAATGAAGCTTTCTTT. It yields the protein CSARVGNEAFF. V is TRBV20-1 and J is TRBJ1-1; no clear D gene. Trimming removed 1 base at V and 7 bases at J, with 7 bases between. In germline, CDR1 is DFQATT, CDR2 SNEGSKA (reference sequence). This CDR3 has 11 amino acids.

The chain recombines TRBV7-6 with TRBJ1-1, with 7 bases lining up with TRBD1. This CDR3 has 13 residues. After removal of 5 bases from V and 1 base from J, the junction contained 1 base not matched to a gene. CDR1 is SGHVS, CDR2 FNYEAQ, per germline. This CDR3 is CASSAGGNTEAFF. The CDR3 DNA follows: TGTGCCAGCAGCGCAGGGGGGAACACTGAAGCTTTCTTT. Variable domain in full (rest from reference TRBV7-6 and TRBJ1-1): GAGVSQSPRYKVTKRGQDVALRCDPISGHVSLYWYRQALGQGPEFLTYFNYEAQQDKSGLPNDRFSAERPEGSISTLTIQRTEQRDSAMYRCASSAGGNTEAFFGQGTRLTVV.

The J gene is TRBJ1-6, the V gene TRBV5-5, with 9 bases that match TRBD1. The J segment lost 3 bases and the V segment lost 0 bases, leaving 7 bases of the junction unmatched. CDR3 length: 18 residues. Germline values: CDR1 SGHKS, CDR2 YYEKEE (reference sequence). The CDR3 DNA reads TGTGCCAGCAGCTTGGGCCTCGGGACAGGGAACTATAATTCACCCCTCCACTTT. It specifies CASSLGLGTGNYNSPLHF.

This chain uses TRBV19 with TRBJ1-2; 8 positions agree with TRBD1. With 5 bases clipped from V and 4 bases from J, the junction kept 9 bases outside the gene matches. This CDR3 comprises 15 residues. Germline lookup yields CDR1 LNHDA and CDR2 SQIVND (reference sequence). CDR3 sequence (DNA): TGTGCCAGTAGTGCCCGGGCAGGGGGCGTCTATGGCTACACCTTC. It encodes CASSARAGGVYGYTF. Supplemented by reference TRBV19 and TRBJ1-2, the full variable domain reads DGGITQSPKYLFRKEGQNVTLSCEQNLNHDAMYWYRQDPGQGLRLIYYSQIVNDFQKGDIAEGYSVSREKKESFPLTVTSAQKNPTAFYLCASSARAGGVYGYTFGSGTRLTVV.

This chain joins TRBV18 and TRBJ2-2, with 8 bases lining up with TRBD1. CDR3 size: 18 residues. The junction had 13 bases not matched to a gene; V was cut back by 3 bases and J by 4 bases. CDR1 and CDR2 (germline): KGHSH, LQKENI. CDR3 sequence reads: CASSPHRPGQGGTGELFF. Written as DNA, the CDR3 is TGTGCCAGCTCACCCCACCGGCCCGGACAGGGTGGCACCGGGGAGCTGTTTTTT. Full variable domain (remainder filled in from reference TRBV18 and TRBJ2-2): NAGVMQNPRHLVRRRGQEARLRCSPMKGHSHVYWYRQLPEEGLKFMVYLQKENIIDESGMPKERFSAEFPKEGPSILRIQQVVRGDSAAYFCASSPHRPGQGGTGELFFGEGSRLTVL.

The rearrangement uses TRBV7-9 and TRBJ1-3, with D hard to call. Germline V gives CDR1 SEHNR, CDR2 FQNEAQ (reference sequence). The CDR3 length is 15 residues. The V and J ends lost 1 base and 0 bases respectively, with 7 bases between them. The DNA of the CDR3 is TGTGCCAGCAGCTTAGTGCTAGTCTCTGGAAACACCATATATTTT. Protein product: CASSLVLVSGNTIYF.

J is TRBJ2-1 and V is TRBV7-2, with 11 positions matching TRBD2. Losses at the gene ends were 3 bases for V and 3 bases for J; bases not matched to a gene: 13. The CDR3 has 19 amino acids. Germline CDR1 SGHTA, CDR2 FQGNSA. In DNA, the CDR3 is TGTGCCAGCAGCTTGGACATCCTCTTAGCGGGGGGGGTCTACAATGAGCAGTTCTTC. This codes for CASSLDILLAGGVYNEQFF.

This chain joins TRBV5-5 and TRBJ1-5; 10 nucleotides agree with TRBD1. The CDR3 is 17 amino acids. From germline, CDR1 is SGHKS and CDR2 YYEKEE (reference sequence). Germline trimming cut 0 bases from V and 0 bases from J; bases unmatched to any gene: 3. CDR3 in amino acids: CASSLGTGGNSNQPQHF. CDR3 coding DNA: TGTGCCAGCAGCTTGGGGACAGGGGGAAATAGCAATCAGCCCCAGCATTTT.

CDR3 loop: CASSLKALADQETQYF. For the CDR3, the DNA is TGTGCCAGCAGCCTCAAGGCCCTAGCGGACCAAGAGACCCAGTACTTC. The chain uses TRBV5-4 and TRBJ2-5; TRBD2 matches at 7 bases. Unmatched junction bases numbered 9, after V lost 4 bases and J lost 0 bases. This CDR3 spans 16 amino acids. CDR1 is SGHNT, CDR2 YYREEE, per germline (reference sequence).

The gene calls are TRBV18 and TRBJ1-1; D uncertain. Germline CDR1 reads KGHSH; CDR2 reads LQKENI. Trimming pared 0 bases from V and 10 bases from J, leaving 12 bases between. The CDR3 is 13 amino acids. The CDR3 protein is CASSPPILLRAFF. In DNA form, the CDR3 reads TGTGCCAGCTCACCACCGATACTGTTAAGAGCTTTCTTT.

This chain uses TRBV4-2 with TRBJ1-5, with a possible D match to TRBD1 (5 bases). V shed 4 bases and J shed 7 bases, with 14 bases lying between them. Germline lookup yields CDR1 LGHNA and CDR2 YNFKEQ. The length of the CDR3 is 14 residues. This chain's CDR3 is CASSPGPEGQPQHF. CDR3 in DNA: TGTGCCAGCAGCCCGGGACCGGAGGGGCAGCCCCAGCATTTT.

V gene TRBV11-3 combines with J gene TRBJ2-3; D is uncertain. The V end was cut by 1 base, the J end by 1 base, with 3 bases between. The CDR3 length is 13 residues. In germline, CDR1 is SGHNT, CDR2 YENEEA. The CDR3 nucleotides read TGTGCCAGCAGCTTAGGGCGCACAGATACGCAGTATTTT. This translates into CASSLGRTDTQYF.